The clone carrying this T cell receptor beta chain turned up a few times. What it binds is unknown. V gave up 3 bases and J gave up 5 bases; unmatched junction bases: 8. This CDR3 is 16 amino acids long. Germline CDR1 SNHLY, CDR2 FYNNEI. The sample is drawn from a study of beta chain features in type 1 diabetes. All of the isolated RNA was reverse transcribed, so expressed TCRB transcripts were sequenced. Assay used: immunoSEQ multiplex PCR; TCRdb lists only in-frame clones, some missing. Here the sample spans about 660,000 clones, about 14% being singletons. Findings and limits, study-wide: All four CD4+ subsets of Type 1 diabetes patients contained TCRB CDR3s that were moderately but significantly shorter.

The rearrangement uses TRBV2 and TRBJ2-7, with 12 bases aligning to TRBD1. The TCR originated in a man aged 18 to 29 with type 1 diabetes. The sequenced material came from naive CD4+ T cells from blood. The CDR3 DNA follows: TGTGCCAGCAGTGAGCTCGGGACAGGGGGCATCAACGAGCAGTACTTC. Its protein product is CASSELGTGGINEQYF.